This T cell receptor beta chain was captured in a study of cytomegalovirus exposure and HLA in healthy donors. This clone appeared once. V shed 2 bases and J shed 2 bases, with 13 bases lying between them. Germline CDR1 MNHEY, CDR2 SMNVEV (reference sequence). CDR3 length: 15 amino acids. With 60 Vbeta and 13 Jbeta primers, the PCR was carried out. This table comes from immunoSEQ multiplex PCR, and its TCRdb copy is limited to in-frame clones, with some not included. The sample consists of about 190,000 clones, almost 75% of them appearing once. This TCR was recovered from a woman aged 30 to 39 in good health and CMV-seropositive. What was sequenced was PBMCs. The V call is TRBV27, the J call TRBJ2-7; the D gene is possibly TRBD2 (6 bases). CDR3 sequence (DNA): TGTGCCAGCAGTTTACCCGGACTACAAACCTACGAGCAGTACTTC. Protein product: CASSLPGLQTYEQYF.